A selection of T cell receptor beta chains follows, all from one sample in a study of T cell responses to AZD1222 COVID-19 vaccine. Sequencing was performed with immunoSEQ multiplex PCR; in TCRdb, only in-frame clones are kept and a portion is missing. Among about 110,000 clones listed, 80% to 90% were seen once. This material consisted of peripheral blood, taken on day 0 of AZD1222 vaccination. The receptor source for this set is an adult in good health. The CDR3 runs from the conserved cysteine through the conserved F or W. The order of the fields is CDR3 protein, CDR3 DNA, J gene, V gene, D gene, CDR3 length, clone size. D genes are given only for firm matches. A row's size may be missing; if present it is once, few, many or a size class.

CDR3aa: CASTTGGADTANYGYTF
CDR3nt: TGTGCCAGCACGACAGGGGGCGCCGATACGGCTAACTATGGCTACACCTTC
j_gene: TRBJ1-2
v_gene: TRBV2
d_gene: TRBD1
len: 17
abundance: .

CDR3aa: CASSTGAGRNTGELFF
CDR3nt: TGTGCCAGTAGTACCGGAGCCGGGCGGAACACCGGGGAGCTGTTTTTT
j_gene: TRBJ2-2
v_gene: TRBV19
d_gene: .
len: 16
abundance: .

CDR3aa: CASSLTGNTGELFF
CDR3nt: TGTGCCAGCAGCCTTACAGGGAACACCGGGGAGCTGTTTTTT
j_gene: TRBJ2-2
v_gene: TRBV27
d_gene: .
len: 14
abundance: .

CDR3aa: CASSLWRRRTEAFF
CDR3nt: TGCGCCAGCAGCTTGTGGAGAAGGAGGACTGAAGCTTTCTTT
j_gene: TRBJ1-1
v_gene: TRBV5-1
d_gene: .
len: 14
abundance: .

CDR3aa: CASSPGLAYEQYF
CDR3nt: TGCGCCAGCAGCCCCGGGTTGGCCTACGAGCAGTACTTC
j_gene: TRBJ2-7
v_gene: TRBV5-1
d_gene: .
len: 13
abundance: few

CDR3aa: CASSQYGGPNTEAFF
CDR3nt: TGTGCCAGCAGCCAATATGGGGGACCCAACACTGAAGCTTTCTTT
j_gene: TRBJ1-1
v_gene: TRBV7-2
d_gene: .
len: 15
abundance: .

CDR3aa: CASSETGYEQYF
CDR3nt: TGTGCCAGCAGCGAAACAGGTTACGAGCAGTACTTC
j_gene: TRBJ2-7
v_gene: TRBV7-2
d_gene: .
len: 12
abundance: .

CDR3aa: CASSPRTVNEQFF
CDR3nt: TGTGCCAGTAGTCCCCGGACGGTCAATGAGCAGTTCTTC
j_gene: TRBJ2-1
v_gene: TRBV19
d_gene: .
len: 13
abundance: .

CDR3aa: CASTPGQYGYTF
CDR3nt: TGTGCCAGTACCCCGGGACAGTATGGCTACACCTTC
j_gene: TRBJ1-2
v_gene: TRBV19
d_gene: TRBD1
len: 12
abundance: .

CDR3aa: CASSPRSSRLSYEQYF
CDR3nt: TGTGCCAGCAGTCCCCGGAGCAGCCGCCTTTCCTACGAGCAGTACTTC
j_gene: TRBJ2-7
v_gene: TRBV2
d_gene: .
len: 16
abundance: .

CDR3aa: CASRGSWNSPLHF
CDR3nt: TGTGCCAGCAGGGGGTCGTGGAATTCACCCCTCCACTTT
j_gene: TRBJ1-6
v_gene: TRBV6-4
d_gene: .
len: 13
abundance: .

CDR3aa: CASSARGGTGNTIYF
CDR3nt: TGTGCCAGCAGCGCCCGGGGGGGTACCGGAAACACCATATATTTT
j_gene: TRBJ1-3
v_gene: TRBV7-9
d_gene: .
len: 15
abundance: .

CDR3aa: CASSRQGFQSGELFF
CDR3nt: TGTGCCAGTAGTCGTCAGGGGTTCCAATCCGGGGAGCTGTTTTTT
j_gene: TRBJ2-2
v_gene: TRBV19
d_gene: .
len: 15
abundance: .

CDR3aa: CASSLQGAGNTEAFF
CDR3nt: TGTGCCAGCAGCTTACAGGGGGCAGGGAACACTGAAGCTTTCTTT
j_gene: TRBJ1-1
v_gene: TRBV2
d_gene: TRBD1
len: 15
abundance: .

CDR3aa: CASSIRGQEANQPQHF
CDR3nt: TGTGCCAGTAGTATCAGGGGACAGGAGGCTAATCAGCCCCAGCATTTT
j_gene: TRBJ1-5
v_gene: TRBV19
d_gene: TRBD1
len: 16
abundance: .

CDR3aa: CASSKPGQGANYGYTF
CDR3nt: TGTGCCAGCAGTAAACCCGGACAGGGGGCTAACTATGGCTACACCTTC
j_gene: TRBJ1-2
v_gene: TRBV28
d_gene: TRBD1
len: 16
abundance: .

CDR3aa: CASSRVATSGTYEQYF
CDR3nt: TGCGCCAGCAGCCGCGTCGCGACTAGCGGAACCTACGAGCAGTACTTC
j_gene: TRBJ2-7
v_gene: TRBV4-1
d_gene: TRBD2
len: 16
abundance: .

CDR3aa: CASSLGTPIEAFF
CDR3nt: TGTGCCAGCAGTCTCGGGACCCCAATAGAAGCTTTCTTT
j_gene: TRBJ1-1
v_gene: TRBV28
d_gene: .
len: 13
abundance: .

CDR3aa: CAWVRTGREGYTF
CDR3nt: TGTGCCTGGGTGAGGACAGGGCGGGAGGGCTACACCTTC
j_gene: TRBJ1-2
v_gene: TRBV30
d_gene: TRBD1
len: 13
abundance: .

CDR3aa: CASQQTVGYTF
CDR3nt: TGTGCCAGCCAGCAGACAGTCGGCTACACCTTC
j_gene: TRBJ1-2
v_gene: TRBV2
d_gene: .
len: 11
abundance: .

CDR3aa: CASSYSGEGPGNTIYF
CDR3nt: TGTGCCAGCAGTTACTCAGGCGAAGGCCCTGGAAACACCATATATTTT
j_gene: TRBJ1-3
v_gene: TRBV6-5
d_gene: .
len: 16
abundance: once

CDR3aa: CASSDPDTEAFF
CDR3nt: TGCGCCAGCAGTGACCCGGACACTGAAGCTTTCTTT
j_gene: TRBJ1-1
v_gene: TRBV5-1
d_gene: .
len: 12
abundance: once

CDR3aa: CASSSLASVIPEAFF
CDR3nt: TGTGCCAGCAGTAGTTTGGCGTCAGTAATTCCTGAAGCTTTCTTT
j_gene: TRBJ1-1
v_gene: TRBV25-1
d_gene: .
len: 15
abundance: .

CDR3aa: CASSPPMRSTYEQYF
CDR3nt: TGTGCCAGCAGTCCACCGATGCGGAGCACCTACGAGCAGTACTTC
j_gene: TRBJ2-7
v_gene: TRBV2
d_gene: .
len: 15
abundance: .

CDR3aa: CASSQDRGGGYQETQYF
CDR3nt: TGCGCCAGCAGCCAAGACCGAGGGGGAGGGTACCAAGAGACCCAGTACTTC
j_gene: TRBJ2-5
v_gene: TRBV4-3
d_gene: .
len: 17
abundance: .

CDR3aa: CASSLAPSGREDEQFF
CDR3nt: TGCGCCAGCAGCTTGGCCCCTAGCGGGAGAGAGGATGAGCAGTTCTTC
j_gene: TRBJ2-1
v_gene: TRBV5-1
d_gene: TRBD2
len: 16
abundance: .

CDR3aa: CASSSQGQGLNQPQHF
CDR3nt: TGTGCCAGCAGTTCACAGGGACAGGGGCTCAATCAGCCCCAGCATTTT
j_gene: TRBJ1-5
v_gene: TRBV28
d_gene: TRBD1
len: 16
abundance: .

CDR3aa: CASSLVTTGDGYTF
CDR3nt: TGTGCCAGCAGCTTAGTAACCACGGGGGATGGCTACACCTTC
j_gene: TRBJ1-2
v_gene: TRBV7-2
d_gene: .
len: 14
abundance: few

CDR3aa: CASRSASGDNNYGYTF
CDR3nt: TGTGCCAGCAGGTCAGCATCCGGGGATAATAACTATGGCTACACCTTC
j_gene: TRBJ1-2
v_gene: TRBV4-2
d_gene: .
len: 16
abundance: .

CDR3aa: CASSIRHNTEAFF
CDR3nt: TGTGCCAGTAGTATAAGACACAACACTGAAGCTTTCTTT
j_gene: TRBJ1-1
v_gene: TRBV19
d_gene: .
len: 13
abundance: once

CDR3aa: CASSVMSNNEQFF
CDR3nt: TGTGCCAGCAGCGTAATGAGCAACAATGAGCAGTTCTTC
j_gene: TRBJ2-1
v_gene: TRBV9
d_gene: .
len: 13
abundance: .

CDR3aa: CASSYSRGSNYGYTF
CDR3nt: TGTGCCAGCAGTTACTCGAGGGGCAGCAACTATGGCTACACCTTC
j_gene: TRBJ1-2
v_gene: TRBV6-5
d_gene: .
len: 15
abundance: .

CDR3aa: CASSPRHPNTEAFF
CDR3nt: TGTGCCAGCAGCCCGAGACACCCGAACACTGAAGCTTTCTTT
j_gene: TRBJ1-1
v_gene: TRBV7-9
d_gene: .
len: 14
abundance: .

CDR3aa: CASSFVREFPGELFF
CDR3nt: TGTGCCAGCAGTTTTGTGCGGGAGTTCCCCGGGGAGCTGTTTTTT
j_gene: TRBJ2-2
v_gene: TRBV28
d_gene: TRBD2
len: 15
abundance: .

CDR3aa: CASSGDRNTGELFF
CDR3nt: TGCGCCAGCAGCGGGGACAGGAACACCGGGGAGCTGTTTTTT
j_gene: TRBJ2-2
v_gene: TRBV5-1
d_gene: TRBD1
len: 14
abundance: .

CDR3aa: CASSLRPLLNTEAFF
CDR3nt: TGTGCTAGCAGCTTACGGCCCCTACTGAACACTGAAGCTTTCTTT
j_gene: TRBJ1-1
v_gene: TRBV7-7
d_gene: .
len: 15
abundance: .

CDR3aa: CASSLRGNSYNEQFF
CDR3nt: TGTGCCAGCAGTTTAAGGGGAAACTCCTACAATGAGCAGTTCTTC
j_gene: TRBJ2-1
v_gene: TRBV27
d_gene: .
len: 15
abundance: .

CDR3aa: CASSLRYNEQFF
CDR3nt: TGTGCCAGCAGTTTACGGTACAATGAGCAGTTCTTC
j_gene: TRBJ2-1
v_gene: TRBV28
d_gene: .
len: 12
abundance: .

CDR3aa: CASSVGQGIEQYF
CDR3nt: TGTGCCAGCAGCGTGGGACAGGGGATAGAGCAGTACTTC
j_gene: TRBJ2-7
v_gene: TRBV7-2
d_gene: TRBD1
len: 13
abundance: .

CDR3aa: CASSEDPSGGEKLFF
CDR3nt: TGTGCCAGCAGCGAGGACCCGTCGGGGGGTGAAAAACTGTTTTTT
j_gene: TRBJ1-4
v_gene: TRBV9
d_gene: .
len: 15
abundance: .

CDR3aa: CASRGILAGDVNEQFF
CDR3nt: TGTGCCAGCAGGGGTATACTAGCGGGAGATGTCAATGAGCAGTTCTTC
j_gene: TRBJ2-1
v_gene: TRBV2
d_gene: TRBD2
len: 16
abundance: once

CDR3aa: CASSLGNQETQYF
CDR3nt: TGTGCCAGCAGCCTCGGGAACCAAGAGACCCAGTACTTC
j_gene: TRBJ2-5
v_gene: TRBV28
d_gene: .
len: 13
abundance: once

CDR3aa: CASSYSQGTSGKNYNEQFF
CDR3nt: TGTGCCAGCAGTTACTCGCAGGGGACTAGCGGGAAGAACTACAATGAGCAGTTCTTC
j_gene: TRBJ2-1
v_gene: TRBV6-2/TRBV6-3
d_gene: TRBD2
len: 19
abundance: once

CDR3aa: CAWSADRETQYF
CDR3nt: TGTGCCTGGAGCGCGGACAGAGAGACCCAGTACTTC
j_gene: TRBJ2-5
v_gene: TRBV30
d_gene: .
len: 12
abundance: .

CDR3aa: CACGQGVYGANVLTF
CDR3nt: TGTGCCTGCGGACAGGGGGTCTATGGGGCCAACGTCCTGACTTTC
j_gene: TRBJ2-6
v_gene: TRBV28
d_gene: TRBD1
len: 15
abundance: .

CDR3aa: CASSQAQDILNEQYF
CDR3nt: TGCGCCAGCAGCCAAGCACAGGACATCCTAAACGAGCAGTACTTC
j_gene: TRBJ2-7
v_gene: TRBV4-1
d_gene: .
len: 15
abundance: .

CDR3aa: CASSYRTGYLF
CDR3nt: TGTGCCAGCAGTTACCGGACTGGCTACCTCTTC
j_gene: TRBJ1-2
v_gene: TRBV6-2/TRBV6-3
d_gene: .
len: 11
abundance: .

CDR3aa: CASRSLREGKPQHF
CDR3nt: TGTGCCAGCAGGTCCCTCAGGGAGGGAAAGCCCCAGCATTTT
j_gene: TRBJ1-5
v_gene: TRBV6-5
d_gene: .
len: 14
abundance: .

CDR3aa: CAQHRGVSANYGYTF
CDR3nt: TGTGCCCAACACAGGGGCGTCAGCGCTAACTATGGCTACACCTTC
j_gene: TRBJ1-2
v_gene: TRBV30
d_gene: TRBD1
len: 15
abundance: many

CDR3aa: CASRFVGVTEAFF
CDR3nt: TGTGCCAGCAGGTTCGTTGGGGTCACTGAAGCTTTCTTT
j_gene: TRBJ1-1
v_gene: TRBV5-8
d_gene: .
len: 13
abundance: once

CDR3aa: CASSLTDAPVQFF
CDR3nt: TGTGCCAGCAGCTTAACAGACGCTCCGGTACAGTTCTTC
j_gene: TRBJ2-1
v_gene: TRBV7-6
d_gene: .
len: 13
abundance: .

CDR3aa: CASSIRGEQQYF
CDR3nt: TGTGCCAGTAGTATAAGGGGTGAGCAGCAGTACTTC
j_gene: TRBJ2-7
v_gene: TRBV19
d_gene: .
len: 12
abundance: .

CDR3aa: CATRLAGSYEQYF
CDR3nt: TGTGCCACCCGACTAGCGGGATCCTACGAGCAGTACTTC
j_gene: TRBJ2-7
v_gene: TRBV6-5
d_gene: TRBD2
len: 13
abundance: .

CDR3aa: CATSRAHGNSPLHF
CDR3nt: TGTGCCACCAGCAGAGCCCATGGGAATTCACCCCTCCACTTT
j_gene: TRBJ1-6
v_gene: TRBV15
d_gene: .
len: 14
abundance: few

CDR3aa: CASKVGRALNTEAFF
CDR3nt: TGTGCCAGTAAGGTCGGCAGGGCATTGAACACTGAAGCTTTCTTT
j_gene: TRBJ1-1
v_gene: TRBV19
d_gene: .
len: 15
abundance: .

CDR3aa: CASSLLPGQGSAEAFF
CDR3nt: TGTGCCAGCAGTTTACTCCCGGGACAGGGGTCCGCTGAAGCTTTCTTT
j_gene: TRBJ1-1
v_gene: TRBV28
d_gene: TRBD1
len: 16
abundance: .

CDR3aa: CSVAYFGTGVLEAFF
CDR3nt: TGCAGCGTTGCCTATTTTGGGACAGGGGTTCTTGAAGCTTTCTTT
j_gene: TRBJ1-1
v_gene: TRBV29-1
d_gene: TRBD1
len: 15
abundance: .

CDR3aa: CASGSNRGLFYSNQPQHF
CDR3nt: TGTGCCAGCGGGAGTAACAGGGGGCTCTTCTATAGCAATCAGCCCCAGCATTTT
j_gene: TRBJ1-5
v_gene: TRBV6-4
d_gene: TRBD1
len: 18
abundance: .

CDR3aa: CASSLARTSLRSPARTDTQYF
CDR3nt: TGCGCCAGCAGCCTCGCCCGGACTAGCTTAAGGTCGCCGGCCCGCACAGATACGCAGTATTTT
j_gene: TRBJ2-3
v_gene: TRBV4-3
d_gene: TRBD2
len: 21
abundance: .

CDR3aa: CASSVALGVSGTEAFF
CDR3nt: TGTGCCAGCAGCGTCGCATTGGGGGTATCGGGTACTGAAGCTTTCTTT
j_gene: TRBJ1-1
v_gene: TRBV3-1/TRBV3-2
d_gene: .
len: 16
abundance: .